Sequencing of this T cell receptor (beta chain) was carried out in a study of human T cells and chemical hapten exposure. TCRdb passed the RACE reads through MiXCR, listing each CDR3 protein once. This table has some 180,000 distinct CDR3 sequences, around 22% appearing once. The CDR3 loop spans 14 amino acids. Germline values: CDR1 SGHRS, CDR2 YFSETQ. V shed 4 bases and J shed 7 bases, with 17 bases lying between them. Indicated time point: patch test 1, 2 weeks after DPC sensitization. Documented treatment: therapeutic diphenylcyclopropenone sensitization with weekly scalp DPC. This specimen consisted of whole blood, obtained in connection with sensitization to the hapten diphenylcyclopropenone (DPC). V usage is TRBV5-1 and J usage is TRBJ2-5; D is tentatively TRBD1 or TRBD2 (5 bases each). This TCR was recovered from a woman aged 45 to 65 with alopecia areata. Some clones in this sample may be carry-over from other donors' samples. The CDR3 bases are TGCGCCAGCAGCCGGGGACCTCTCCCGGGGACCCAGTACTTC. Protein sequence: CASSRGPLPGTQYF.